These T cell receptor beta chains were read from a single sample in a study of blood T cell repertoires in COVID-19. The data were produced by immunoSEQ multiplex PCR, yet TCRdb's version contains in-frame clones alone and is incomplete. The sample gives more than 100,000 clones, about 87% of which show up once; 2% to 2.5% is in the top ten. The sample consisted of peripheral blood. The receptors were sampled from a man in his fifties or sixties with active COVID-19. Each CDR3 is given with its conserved first and last residue. Each record gives: V gene, J gene, clone size, D gene, CDR3 protein, CDR3 DNA. A D gene is named only where the DNA matches it firmly. For some rows the clone size is stated as once, few or many, or as a class when expanded; others skip it.

TRBV3-1/TRBV3-2	TRBJ1-6	.	TRBD1	CASSQLTGGSPLHF	TGTGCCAGCAGCCAACTTACAGGGGGTTCACCCCTCCACTTT
TRBV6-2/TRBV6-3	TRBJ1-2	once	TRBD1	CASSESRDSSGYTF	TGTGCCAGCAGTGAGTCCCGGGACAGTTCTGGCTACACCTTC
TRBV28	TRBJ2-2	.	TRBD1	CASSSGGAGTGELFF	TGTGCCAGCAGCTCAGGGGGCGCGGGGACCGGGGAGCTGTTTTTT
TRBV7-9	TRBJ2-7	once	TRBD1	CASSLAWDRESEQYF	TGTGCCAGCAGCTTAGCCTGGGACAGGGAGTCCGAGCAGTACTTC
TRBV9	TRBJ1-1	once	.	CASSALLNTEAFF	TGTGCCAGCAGCGCCCTTTTAAACACTGAAGCTTTCTTT
TRBV5-4	TRBJ1-3	once	.	CASSPAGGSSGNTIYF	TGTGCCAGCAGCCCGGCGGGGGGCAGCTCTGGAAACACCATATATTTT
TRBV2	TRBJ2-1	.	TRBD2	CASSDGLAGAGEQFF	TGTGCCAGCAGTGATGGACTAGCGGGGGCAGGTGAGCAGTTCTTC
TRBV6-7	TRBJ1-3	.	.	CASSYAGRSGNTIYF	TGTGCCAGCAGTTATGCGGGTAGGTCTGGAAACACCATATATTTT
TRBV2	TRBJ2-7	few	.	CASSETAGEQYF	TGTGCCAGCAGTGAAACTGCTGGCGAGCAGTACTTC
TRBV19	TRBJ2-5	once	.	CASSPRLVTETQYF	TGTGCCAGTAGCCCGAGACTAGTCACAGAGACCCAGTACTTC
TRBV6-1	TRBJ1-4	.	TRBD1	CASSERPGTGEKLFF	TGTGCCAGCAGTGAACGCCCGGGGACAGGTGAAAAACTGTTTTTT
TRBV24-1	TRBJ2-1	.	TRBD1	CATSDGTGNVNEQFF	TGTGCCACCAGTGATGGGACAGGGAATGTCAATGAGCAGTTCTTC
TRBV5-4	TRBJ2-7	.	.	CASSRDGYEQYF	TGTGCCAGCAGCCGTGACGGGTACGAGCAGTACTTC
TRBV29-1	TRBJ1-1	few	.	CSVLSGPEAFF	TGCAGCGTCCTATCGGGTCCTGAAGCTTTCTTT
TRBV29-1	TRBJ2-3	once	.	CSVAGRHTDTQYF	TGCAGCGTTGCCGGCAGACACACAGATACGCAGTATTTT
TRBV29-1	TRBJ2-3	.	TRBD2	CSVGPSGGRTDTQYF	TGCAGCGTTGGTCCTAGCGGGGGAAGGACAGATACGCAGTATTTT
TRBV12-3/TRBV12-4	TRBJ2-1	.	.	CASSLDYFSEQFF	TGTGCCAGCAGCCTCGACTACTTTAGTGAGCAGTTCTTC
TRBV4-3	TRBJ2-7	.	TRBD1	CASSQGQGSYEQYF	TGCGCCAGCAGCCAAGGACAGGGCTCCTACGAGCAGTACTTC
TRBV7-9	TRBJ2-7	.	.	CAFLGPSTGPLSYEQYF	TGTGCCTTCCTAGGGCCCTCTACAGGGCCCCTCTCCTACGAGCAGTACTTC
TRBV7-8	TRBJ2-3	.	.	CASSLGAVRMATSTDTQYF	TGTGCCAGCAGCTTAGGAGCAGTCAGGATGGCTACTAGCACAGATACGCAGTATTTT
TRBV2	TRBJ1-2	.	TRBD1	CASSGLSSDRGFLYGYTF	TGTGCCAGCAGTGGTCTTAGTTCGGACAGGGGATTTCTCTATGGCTACACCTTC
TRBV7-9	TRBJ2-1	.	.	CASSLEGRDEQFF	TGTGCCAGCAGCTTGGAGGGAAGGGATGAGCAGTTCTTC
TRBV6-5	TRBJ2-7	.	.	CASSSSENEQYF	TGTGCCAGCAGTTCTTCCGAGAACGAGCAGTACTTC
TRBV14	TRBJ1-2	.	TRBD1	CASSQAGTRDSSRNGYTF	TGTGCCAGCAGCCAGGCCGGAACTAGGGACAGCTCACGAAACGGCTACACCTTC
TRBV19	TRBJ2-1	.	.	CASSMLYPVSSYNEQFF	TGTGCCAGTAGTATGCTGTACCCAGTCAGCTCCTACAATGAGCAGTTCTTC
TRBV6-2/TRBV6-3	TRBJ1-1	.	.	CASSYSWEANTEAFF	TGTGCCAGCAGTTACTCGTGGGAGGCGAACACTGAAGCTTTCTTT
TRBV6-5	TRBJ1-1	.	.	CASSKGRISPEAFF	TGTGCCAGCAGTAAGGGGCGGATCTCCCCTGAAGCTTTCTTT
TRBV19	TRBJ2-1	once	.	CASRQGIDNEQFF	TGTGCCAGTAGACAGGGAATAGACAATGAGCAGTTCTTC
TRBV6-4	TRBJ1-2	.	TRBD1	CASSGLHRGRDWGYTF	TGTGCCAGCAGTGGCCTACACAGGGGGCGGGATTGGGGCTACACCTTC
TRBV7-2	TRBJ2-3	.	TRBD1	CASSPGQGTDTQYF	TGTGCCAGCAGCCCCGGACAGGGCACAGATACGCAGTATTTT
TRBV30	TRBJ1-2	.	TRBD1	CAYIPTGTGGLYTF	TGTGCCTACATACCGACCGGGACAGGGGGCTTGTACACCTTC
TRBV7-3	TRBJ2-5	.	TRBD1	CASSQDRAETQYF	TGTGCCAGCAGCCAGGACAGGGCGGAGACCCAGTACTTC
TRBV5-8	TRBJ2-3	.	TRBD2	CASSFGLAGGPSTDTQYF	TGTGCCAGCAGCTTTGGACTAGCGGGGGGACCTAGCACAGATACGCAGTATTTT
TRBV7-2	TRBJ2-5	.	TRBD2	CASAGGPGETQYF	TGTGCCTCCGCGGGGGGGCCGGGAGAGACCCAGTACTTC
TRBV4-2	TRBJ2-2	few	TRBD2	CASSQASSGGAWTGELFF	TGTGCCAGCAGCCAAGCGAGTAGCGGGGGGGCGTGGACCGGGGAGCTGTTTTTT
TRBV12-5	TRBJ1-1	.	.	CASGLGTTEAFF	TGTGCTAGTGGACTCGGGACAACCGAGGCTTTCTTT
TRBV7-7	TRBJ2-5	.	TRBD1	CASSSDRGETQYF	TGTGCCAGCAGCTCCGACAGGGGAGAGACCCAGTACTTC
TRBV7-9	TRBJ2-7	few	TRBD1	CASSRTGGENEQYF	TGTGCCAGCAGCCGGACAGGGGGCGAGAACGAGCAGTACTTC
TRBV21-1	TRBJ2-7	.	.	CASSKDGLAPYEQYF	TGTGCCAGCAGCAAAGATGGACTTGCTCCCTACGAGCAGTACTTC
TRBV11-2	TRBJ2-5	.	TRBD2	CASSLMGLAGEETQYF	TGTGCCAGCAGCTTAATGGGACTAGCGGGGGAAGAGACCCAGTACTTC
TRBV3-1/TRBV3-2	TRBJ1-1	.	TRBD1	CASSTRTGPLGTEAFF	TGTGCCAGCAGCACTCGGACAGGACCGTTGGGCACTGAAGCTTTCTTT
TRBV4-2	TRBJ2-5	.	.	CASSQTLGFQETQYF	TGTGCCAGCAGCCAGACTCTTGGCTTCCAAGAGACCCAGTACTTC
TRBV2	TRBJ1-2	few	.	CASSEIRRGYGYTF	TGTGCCAGCAGTGAAATCCGTAGGGGCTATGGCTACACCTTC
TRBV19	TRBJ1-6	few	TRBD1	CASSSGTVLWDGDSPLHF	TGTGCCAGTAGTTCTGGGACAGTCCTCTGGGATGGGGATTCACCCCTCCACTTT
TRBV2	TRBJ1-6	few	TRBD1	CASRTGAPNSPLHF	TGTGCCAGCAGGACAGGGGCTCCTAATTCACCCCTCCACTTT
TRBV19	TRBJ1-1	.	.	CASSKARQMNTEAFF	TGTGCCAGTAGTAAGGCTCGACAGATGAACACTGAAGCTTTCTTT
TRBV15	TRBJ2-7	.	TRBD2	CATSRDLSGGRAAYEQYF	TGTGCCACCAGCAGAGATCTCTCGGGAGGCAGGGCCGCTTACGAGCAGTACTTC
TRBV6-5	TRBJ1-1	.	.	CASSYTGNTEAFF	TGTGCCAGCAGTTACACAGGGAACACTGAAGCTTTCTTT